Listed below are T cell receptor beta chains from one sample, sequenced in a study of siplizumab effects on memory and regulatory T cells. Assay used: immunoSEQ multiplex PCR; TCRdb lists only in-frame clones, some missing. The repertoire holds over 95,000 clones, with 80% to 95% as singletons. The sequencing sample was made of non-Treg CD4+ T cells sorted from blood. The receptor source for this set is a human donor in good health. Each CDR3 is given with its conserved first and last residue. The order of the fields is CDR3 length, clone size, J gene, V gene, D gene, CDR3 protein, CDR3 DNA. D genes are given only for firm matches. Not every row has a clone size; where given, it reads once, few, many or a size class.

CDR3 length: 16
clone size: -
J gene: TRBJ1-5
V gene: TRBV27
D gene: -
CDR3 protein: CASSPLGPLSNQPQHF
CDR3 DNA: TGTGCCAGCAGTCCTCTGGGGCCCTTAAGCAATCAGCCCCAGCATTTT

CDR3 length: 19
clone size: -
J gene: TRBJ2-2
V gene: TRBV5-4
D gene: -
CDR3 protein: CASSPYGSGGLGNTGELFF
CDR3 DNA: TGTGCCAGCAGCCCCTACGGCTCGGGGGGCTTGGGGAACACCGGGGAGCTGTTTTTT

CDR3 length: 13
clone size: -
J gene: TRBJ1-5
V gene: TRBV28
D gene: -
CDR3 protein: CASSTTPNQPQHF
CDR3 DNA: TGTGCCAGCAGCACTACCCCCAATCAGCCCCAGCATTTT

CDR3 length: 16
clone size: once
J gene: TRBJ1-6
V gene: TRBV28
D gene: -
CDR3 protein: CASSLDPRSYNSPLHF
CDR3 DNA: TGTGCCAGCAGTTTAGACCCTCGGTCCTATAATTCACCCCTCCACTTT

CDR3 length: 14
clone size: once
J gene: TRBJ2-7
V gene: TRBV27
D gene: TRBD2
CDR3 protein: CASSTSGGVHEQYF
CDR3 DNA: TGTGCCAGCAGTACTAGCGGGGGTGTCCACGAGCAGTACTTC

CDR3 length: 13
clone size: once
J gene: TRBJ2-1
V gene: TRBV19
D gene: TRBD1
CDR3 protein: CASRRQGYNEQFF
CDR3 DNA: TGTGCCAGTAGGCGACAGGGATACAATGAGCAGTTCTTC

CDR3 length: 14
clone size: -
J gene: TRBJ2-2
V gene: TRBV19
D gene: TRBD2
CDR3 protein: CASSMAGGTGELFF
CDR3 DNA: TGTGCCAGTAGTATGGCGGGGGGCACCGGGGAGCTGTTTTTT

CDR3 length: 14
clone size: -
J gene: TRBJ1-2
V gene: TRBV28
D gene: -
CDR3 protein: CASSSRPRTYGYTF
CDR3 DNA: TGTGCCAGCAGTTCTCGGCCGAGGACCTATGGCTACACCTTC

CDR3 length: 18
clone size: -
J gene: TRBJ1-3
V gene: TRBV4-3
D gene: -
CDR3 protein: CASSQGPTGGFSGNTIYF
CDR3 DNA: TGCGCCAGCAGCCAAGGCCCGACGGGGGGGTTCTCTGGAAACACCATATATTTT

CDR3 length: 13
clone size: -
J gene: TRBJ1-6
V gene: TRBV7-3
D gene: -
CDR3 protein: CASSLRDGGALHF
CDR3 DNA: TGTGCCAGCAGCTTACGTGACGGAGGGGCCCTCCACTTT

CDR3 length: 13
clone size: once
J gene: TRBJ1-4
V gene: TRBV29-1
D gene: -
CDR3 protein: CSVDDSENEKLFF
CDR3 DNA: TGCAGCGTTGACGACAGCGAGAATGAAAAACTGTTTTTT

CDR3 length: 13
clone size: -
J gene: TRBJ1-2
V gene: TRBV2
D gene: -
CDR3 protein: CASSQTLDYGYTF
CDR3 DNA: TGTGCCAGCAGTCAAACCCTTGACTATGGCTACACCTTC

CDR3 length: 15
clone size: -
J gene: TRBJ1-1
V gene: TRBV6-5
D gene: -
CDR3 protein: CASSPIALGNTEAFF
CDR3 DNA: TGTGCCAGCAGTCCTATTGCCCTTGGGAACACTGAAGCTTTCTTT

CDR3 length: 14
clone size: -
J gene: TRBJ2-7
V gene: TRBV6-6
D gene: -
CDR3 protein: CASSLQSFAYEQYF
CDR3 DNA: TGTGCCAGCAGCCTACAGAGCTTCGCCTACGAGCAGTACTTC

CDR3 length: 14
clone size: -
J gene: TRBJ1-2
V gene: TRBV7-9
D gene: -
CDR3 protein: CASSPKAENYGYTF
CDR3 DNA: TGTGCCAGCAGCCCCAAAGCGGAGAACTATGGCTACACCTTC

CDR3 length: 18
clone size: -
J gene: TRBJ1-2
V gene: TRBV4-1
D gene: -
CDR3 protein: CASSQESRGLSFDYGYTF
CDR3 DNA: TGCGCCAGCAGCCAAGAAAGCCGGGGGTTATCGTTCGACTATGGCTACACCTTC

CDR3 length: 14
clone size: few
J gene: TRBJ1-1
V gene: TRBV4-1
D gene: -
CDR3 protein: CASREGRVNTEAFF
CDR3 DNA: TGCGCCAGCAGAGAAGGACGGGTTAACACTGAAGCTTTCTTT

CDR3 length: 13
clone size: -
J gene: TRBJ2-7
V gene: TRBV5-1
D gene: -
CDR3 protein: CASSLVVNHEQYF
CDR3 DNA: TGCGCCAGCAGCTTGGTGGTTAACCACGAGCAGTACTTC

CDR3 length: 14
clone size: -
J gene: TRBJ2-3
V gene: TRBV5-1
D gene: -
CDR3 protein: CASSFGGPADTQYF
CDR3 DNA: TGCGCCAGCAGCTTCGGGGGGCCAGCCGATACGCAGTATTTT

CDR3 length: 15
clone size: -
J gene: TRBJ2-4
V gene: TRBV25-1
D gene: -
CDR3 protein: CASSAYRGGKNIQYF
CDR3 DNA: TGTGCCAGCAGTGCGTACAGGGGGGGCAAAAACATTCAGTACTTC

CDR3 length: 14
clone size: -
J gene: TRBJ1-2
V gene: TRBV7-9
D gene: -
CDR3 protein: CASSLNNPGYGYTF
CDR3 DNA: TGTGCCAGCAGCTTAAATAACCCGGGCTATGGCTACACCTTC

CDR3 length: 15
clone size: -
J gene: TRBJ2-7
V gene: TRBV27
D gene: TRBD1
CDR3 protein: CATHTTGQGNYEQYF
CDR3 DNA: TGTGCCACTCACACCACGGGACAGGGCAACTACGAGCAGTACTTC

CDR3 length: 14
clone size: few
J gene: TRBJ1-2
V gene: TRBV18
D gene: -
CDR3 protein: CASSPLTLGGGYTF
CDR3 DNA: TGTGCCAGCTCACCCTTGACGCTGGGGGGAGGCTACACCTTC